This T cell receptor (beta chain) came from a study of T cell changes during pregnancy in multiple sclerosis. TCRdb's table, derived via immunoSEQ multiplex PCR, lists solely in-frame clones and lacks some. The table records 25,000 to 35,000 clones, roughly 90% of them present only once. Per the germline V gene, CDR1 is MGHRA and CDR2 is YSYEKL. With 1 base removed from V and 8 bases from J, the gap between germline ends came to 14 bases. The CDR3 covers 14 residues. This clone was picked up one time. The source material was CD8+ T cells from peripheral blood mononuclear cells, sampled in the second trimester of pregnancy. The V and J genes are TRBV4-1 and TRBJ1-2; D not certain. The receptor was isolated from a female donor with multiple sclerosis, enrolled in a pregnancy study. CDR3 in DNA: TGCGCCAGCAGCCAAGGTTCTAGCCCCTCGGGCTACACCTTC. It is translated as CASSQGSSPSGYTF.